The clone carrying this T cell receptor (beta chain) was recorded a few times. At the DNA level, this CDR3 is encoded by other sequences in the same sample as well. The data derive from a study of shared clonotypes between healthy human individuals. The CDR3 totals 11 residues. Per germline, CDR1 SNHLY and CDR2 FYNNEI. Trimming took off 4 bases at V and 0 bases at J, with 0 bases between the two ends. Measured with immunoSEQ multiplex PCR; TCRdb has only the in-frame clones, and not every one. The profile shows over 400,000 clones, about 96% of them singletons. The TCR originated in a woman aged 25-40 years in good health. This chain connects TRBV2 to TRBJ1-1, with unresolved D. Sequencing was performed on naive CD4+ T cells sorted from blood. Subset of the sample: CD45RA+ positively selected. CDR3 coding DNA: TGTGCCAGCAGTGTGAACACTGAAGCTTTCTTT. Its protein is CASSVNTEAFF.